This T cell receptor (beta chain) came from a study of blood T cell repertoires in COVID-19. Study context: Samples representing acute and convalescent COVID-19 were sourced from the United States, Italy and Spain. Sample material is recorded as cDNA or gDNA derived from T cells, B-cell-depleted T cells, or PBMCs.

The germline V gene encodes CDR1 LGHNA and CDR2 YSLEER. This CDR3 is built from 14 residues. Trimming pared 1 base from V and 6 bases from J, leaving 9 bases between. In the original analysis: Estimation of nucleated cell counts relied on the amplification of reference gene primers. The protocol was immunoSEQ multiplex PCR, while the TCRdb copy is restricted to in-frame clones and leaves out a portion. V, J and clone size are taken as reported in that table, and D and trimming were inferred from the DNA itself. Here the sample spans roughly 89,000 clones, more than 80% being singletons. The TCR was taken from a woman in her 70s with acute or convalescent COVID-19. This chain joins TRBV4-3 and TRBJ2-2; D gene ambiguous. Sequencing was done on a sample of peripheral blood. The CDR3 DNA reads TGCGCCAGCAGCCAAGCGAAAGAGGCCGGGGAGCTGTTTTTT. Translation gives CASSQAKEAGELFF.